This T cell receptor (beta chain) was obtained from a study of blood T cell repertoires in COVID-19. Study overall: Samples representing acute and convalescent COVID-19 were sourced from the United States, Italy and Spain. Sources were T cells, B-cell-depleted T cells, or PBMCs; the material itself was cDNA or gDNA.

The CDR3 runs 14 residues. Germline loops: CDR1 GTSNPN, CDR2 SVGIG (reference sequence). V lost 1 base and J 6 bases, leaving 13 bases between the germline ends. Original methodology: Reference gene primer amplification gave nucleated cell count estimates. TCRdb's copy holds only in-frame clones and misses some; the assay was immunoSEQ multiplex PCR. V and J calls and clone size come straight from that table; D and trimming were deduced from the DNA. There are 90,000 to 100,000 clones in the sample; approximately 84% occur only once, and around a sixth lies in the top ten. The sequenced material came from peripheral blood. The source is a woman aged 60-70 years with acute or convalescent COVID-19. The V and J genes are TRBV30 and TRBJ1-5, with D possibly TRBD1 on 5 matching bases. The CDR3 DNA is TGTGCCTGGAGTGGCACAAGGGGAGGTCAGCCCCAGCATTTT. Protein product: CAWSGTRGGQPQHF.